A selection of T cell receptor beta chains follows, all from one sample in a study of T cells in localized non-small cell lung cancer. TCRdb's copy holds only in-frame clones and misses some; the assay was immunoSEQ multiplex PCR. The sample lists about 78,000 clones, 84% seen once, with about 2.7% in the top ten. The sample was peripheral blood, taken before any cancer treatment. These receptors all come from a man between 40 and 70 years old with stage I lung adenocarcinoma. CDR3s include the opening cysteine and the closing phenylalanine or tryptophan. The D gene is left open where the match is weak. Size tells how often a clone was seen (once, few, many) or the class of an expanded clone, and some rows leave it out.

J gene | V gene | D gene | clone size | CDR3 DNA | CDR3 protein
TRBJ1-1 | TRBV6-6 | NA | few | TGTGCCAGCAGACAAAAGACACCTGAAGCTTTCTTT | CASRQKTPEAFF
TRBJ1-1 | TRBV9 | NA | medium-sized | TGTGCCAGCAGCGTAGAGGGGGATACTGAAGCTTTCTTT | CASSVEGDTEAFF
TRBJ1-1 | TRBV30 | NA | NA | TGTGCCTGGAGTGTTGTGGGTGGAGCTGAAGCTTTCTTT | CAWSVVGGAEAFF
TRBJ1-1 | TRBV27 | NA | NA | TGTGCCAGCAGTACCAACAGGGTTGAAGCTTTCTTT | CASSTNRVEAFF
TRBJ2-3 | TRBV27 | NA | NA | TGTGCCAGCAGCTCGATCACAGATACGCAGTATTTT | CASSSITDTQYF
TRBJ2-1 | TRBV7-9 | NA | NA | TGTGCCAGCAGTCAGGACGGAAGCTCCTACAATGAGCAGTTCTTC | CASSQDGSSYNEQFF
TRBJ2-7 | TRBV30 | NA | NA | TGTGCCTGGAGTGTGGGTGAGCTCTACGAGCAGTACTTC | CAWSVGELYEQYF
TRBJ1-5 | TRBV19 | NA | once | TGTGCCAGTAATCCCAGGGGCGGCAATCAGCCCCAGCATTTT | CASNPRGGNQPQHF
TRBJ1-4 | TRBV2 | NA | NA | TGTGCCAGCCATCCGGACCCCGGGGAAAAACTGTTTTTT | CASHPDPGEKLFF
TRBJ1-6 | TRBV30 | TRBD1 | NA | TGTGCCTGGAGTGTACGCCAGGGGGTGAATTCACCCCTCCACTTT | CAWSVRQGVNSPLHF
TRBJ2-5 | TRBV5-1 | NA | NA | TGCGCCAGCAGCTTGGCCACGTTTGGGGGCTTGAAAGAGACCCAGTACTTC | CASSLATFGGLKETQYF
TRBJ2-1 | TRBV29-1 | NA | NA | TGCAGCGTTAAAAGCGGCGGCGAGCAGTTCTTC | CSVKSGGEQFF
TRBJ1-6 | TRBV7-9 | NA | NA | TGTGCCAGCAGCATTAAAGACAGTTATTCACCCCTCCACTTT | CASSIKDSYSPLHF
TRBJ2-7 | TRBV9 | NA | NA | TGTGCCAGCAGCGTAGCGGAGGGGGGCCACACCATCTCCTACGAGCAGTACTTC | CASSVAEGGHTISYEQYF
TRBJ2-1 | TRBV7-9 | TRBD2 | NA | TGTGCCAGCATCCATGGGACTAGCGGCTACAATGAGCAGTTCTTC | CASIHGTSGYNEQFF
TRBJ2-6 | TRBV19 | TRBD1 | NA | TGTGCCAGTAGCCTACAGGGGGGTATCTCTGGGGCCAACGTCCTGACTTTC | CASSLQGGISGANVLTF